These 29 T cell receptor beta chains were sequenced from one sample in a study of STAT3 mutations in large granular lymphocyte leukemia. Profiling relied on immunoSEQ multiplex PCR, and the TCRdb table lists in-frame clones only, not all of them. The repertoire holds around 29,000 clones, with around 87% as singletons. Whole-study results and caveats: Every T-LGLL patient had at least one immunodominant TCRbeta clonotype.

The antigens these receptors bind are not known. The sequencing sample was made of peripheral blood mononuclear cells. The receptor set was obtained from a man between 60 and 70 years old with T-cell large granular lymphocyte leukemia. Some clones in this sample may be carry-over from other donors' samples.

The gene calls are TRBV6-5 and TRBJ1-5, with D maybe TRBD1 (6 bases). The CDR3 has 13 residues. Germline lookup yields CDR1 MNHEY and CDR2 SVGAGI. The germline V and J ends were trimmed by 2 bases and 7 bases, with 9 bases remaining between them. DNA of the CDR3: TGTGCCAGCAGTTACGAGGGGGGCCAGCCCCAGCATTTT. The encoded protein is CASSYEGGQPQHF.

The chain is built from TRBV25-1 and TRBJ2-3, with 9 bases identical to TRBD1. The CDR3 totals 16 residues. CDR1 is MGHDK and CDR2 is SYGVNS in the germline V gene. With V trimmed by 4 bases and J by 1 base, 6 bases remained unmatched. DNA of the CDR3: TGTGCCAGCAGTGGAGTATGGACAGGGGGCACAGATACGCAGTATTTT. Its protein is CASSGVWTGGTDTQYF.

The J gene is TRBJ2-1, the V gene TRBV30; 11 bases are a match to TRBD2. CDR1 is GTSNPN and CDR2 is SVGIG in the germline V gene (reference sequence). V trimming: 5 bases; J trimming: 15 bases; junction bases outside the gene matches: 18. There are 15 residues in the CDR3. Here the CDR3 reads CAWQTSGANVHEVFF. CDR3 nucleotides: TGTGCCTGGCAGACTAGCGGGGCAAACGTTCATGAGGTGTTCTTC.

In DNA, the CDR3 is TGCAGTGCTGTCGGACAGACCGAGCAGTACTTC. Residues: CSAVGQTEQYF. The gene calls are TRBV20-1 and TRBJ2-7, with D maybe TRBD1 (6 bases). Germline assignment: CDR1 DFQATT and CDR2 SNEGSKA (reference sequence). V gave up 5 bases and J gave up 6 bases, with 11 bases separating them. The CDR3 is 11 residues long.

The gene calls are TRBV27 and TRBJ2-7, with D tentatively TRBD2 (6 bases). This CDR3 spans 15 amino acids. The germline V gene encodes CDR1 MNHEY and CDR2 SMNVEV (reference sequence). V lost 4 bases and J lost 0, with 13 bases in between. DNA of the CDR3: TGTGCCAGCAGTTCCCGACTAGTCCCCTCCTACGAGCAGTACTTC. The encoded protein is CASSSRLVPSYEQYF.

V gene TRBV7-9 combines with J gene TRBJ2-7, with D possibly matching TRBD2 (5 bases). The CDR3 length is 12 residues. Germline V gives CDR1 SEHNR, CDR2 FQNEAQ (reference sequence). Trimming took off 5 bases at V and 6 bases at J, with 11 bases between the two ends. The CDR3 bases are TGTGCCAGCAGCAACGGGATTGTCGAGCAGTACTTC. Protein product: CASSNGIVEQYF.

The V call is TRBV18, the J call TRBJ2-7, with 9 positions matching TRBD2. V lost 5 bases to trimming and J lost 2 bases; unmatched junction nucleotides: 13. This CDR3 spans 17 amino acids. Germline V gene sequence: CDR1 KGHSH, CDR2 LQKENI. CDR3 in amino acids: CASSVMMAGGPPYEQYF. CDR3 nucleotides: TGTGCCAGCTCAGTCATGATGGCGGGAGGGCCCCCCTACGAGCAGTACTTC.

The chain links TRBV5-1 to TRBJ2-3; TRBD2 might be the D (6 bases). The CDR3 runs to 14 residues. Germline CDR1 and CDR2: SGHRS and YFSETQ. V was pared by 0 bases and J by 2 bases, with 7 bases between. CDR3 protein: CASSLGEATDTQYF. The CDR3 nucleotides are TGCGCCAGCAGCTTGGGGGAGGCCACAGATACGCAGTATTTT.

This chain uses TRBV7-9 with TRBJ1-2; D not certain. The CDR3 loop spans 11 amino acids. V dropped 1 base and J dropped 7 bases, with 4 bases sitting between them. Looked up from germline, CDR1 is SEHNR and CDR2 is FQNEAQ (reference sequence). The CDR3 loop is CASSLDVGYTF. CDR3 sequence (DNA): TGTGCCAGCAGCTTAGATGTTGGCTACACCTTC.

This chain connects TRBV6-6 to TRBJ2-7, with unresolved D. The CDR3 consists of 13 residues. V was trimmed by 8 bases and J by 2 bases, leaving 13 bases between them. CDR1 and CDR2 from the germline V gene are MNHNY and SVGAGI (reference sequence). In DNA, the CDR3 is TGTGCCAGCTCCGTCCACGGCACCTACGAGCAGTACTTC. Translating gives CASSVHGTYEQYF.

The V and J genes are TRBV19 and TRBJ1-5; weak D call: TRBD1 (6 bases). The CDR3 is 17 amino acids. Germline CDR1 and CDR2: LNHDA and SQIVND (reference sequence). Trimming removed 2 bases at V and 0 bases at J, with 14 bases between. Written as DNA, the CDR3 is TGTGCCAGTAGTATATGGGGGGCAAAGAGTAGCAATCAGCCCCAGCATTTT. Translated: CASSIWGAKSSNQPQHF.

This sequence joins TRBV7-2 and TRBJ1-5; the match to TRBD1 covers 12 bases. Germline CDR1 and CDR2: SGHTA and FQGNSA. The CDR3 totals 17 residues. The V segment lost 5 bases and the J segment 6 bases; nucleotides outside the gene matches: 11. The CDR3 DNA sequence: TGTGCCAGCAGCATCCTAGTCGGGACAGGGGGCCGTCAGCCCCAGCATTTT. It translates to CASSILVGTGGRQPQHF. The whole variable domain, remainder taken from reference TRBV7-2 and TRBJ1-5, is GAGVSQSPSNKVTEKGKDVELRCDPISGHTALYWYRQSLGQGLEFLIYFQGNSAPDKSGLPSDRFSAERTGGSVSTLTIQRTQQEDSAVYLCASSILVGTGGRQPQHFGDGTRLSIL.

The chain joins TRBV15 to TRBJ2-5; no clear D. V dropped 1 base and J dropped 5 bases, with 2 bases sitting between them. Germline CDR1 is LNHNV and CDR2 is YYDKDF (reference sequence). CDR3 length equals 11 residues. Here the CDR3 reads CATSRVETQYF. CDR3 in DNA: TGTGCCACCAGCAGAGTTGAGACCCAGTACTTC.

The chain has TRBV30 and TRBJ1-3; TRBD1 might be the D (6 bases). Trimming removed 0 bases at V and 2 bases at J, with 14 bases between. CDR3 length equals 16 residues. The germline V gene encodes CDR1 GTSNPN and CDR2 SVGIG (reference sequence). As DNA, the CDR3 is TGTGCCTGGAGTGTACGGTCAGGGGCGACTGGAAACACCATATATTTT. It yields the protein CAWSVRSGATGNTIYF.

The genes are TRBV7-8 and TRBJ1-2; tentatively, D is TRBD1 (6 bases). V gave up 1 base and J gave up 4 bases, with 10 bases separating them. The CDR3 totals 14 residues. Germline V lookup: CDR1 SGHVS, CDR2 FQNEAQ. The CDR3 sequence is CASSLEPGVYGYTF. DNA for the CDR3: TGTGCCAGCAGCTTAGAGCCAGGGGTCTATGGCTACACCTTC.

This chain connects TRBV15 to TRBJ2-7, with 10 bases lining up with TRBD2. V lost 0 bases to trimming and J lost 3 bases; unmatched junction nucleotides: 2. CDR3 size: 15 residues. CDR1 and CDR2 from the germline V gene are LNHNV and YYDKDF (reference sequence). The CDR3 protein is CATSRDPSGSYEQYF. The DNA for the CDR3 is TGTGCCACCAGCAGAGACCCTAGCGGGAGCTACGAGCAGTACTTC. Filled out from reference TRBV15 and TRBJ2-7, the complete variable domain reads DAMVIQNPRYQVTQFGKPVTLSCSQTLNHNVMYWYQQKSSQAPKLLFHYYDKDFNNEADTPDNFQSRRPNTSFCFLDIRSPGLGDTAMYLCATSRDPSGSYEQYFGPGTRLTVT.

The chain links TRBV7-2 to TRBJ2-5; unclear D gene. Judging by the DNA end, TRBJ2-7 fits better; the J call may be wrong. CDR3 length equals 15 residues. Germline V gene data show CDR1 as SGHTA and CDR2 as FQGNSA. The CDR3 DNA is TGTGCCAGCAGCTTCAGCCCGGACGGAGCCTACGAGCAGTACTTC. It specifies CASSFSPDGAYEQYF.

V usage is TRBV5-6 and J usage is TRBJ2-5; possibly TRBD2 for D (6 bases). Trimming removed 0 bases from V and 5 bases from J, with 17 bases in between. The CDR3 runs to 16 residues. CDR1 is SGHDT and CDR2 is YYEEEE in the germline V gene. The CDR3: CASSLDRGWGRETQYF. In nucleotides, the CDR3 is TGTGCCAGCAGCTTGGACCGGGGGTGGGGACGGGAGACCCAGTACTTC.

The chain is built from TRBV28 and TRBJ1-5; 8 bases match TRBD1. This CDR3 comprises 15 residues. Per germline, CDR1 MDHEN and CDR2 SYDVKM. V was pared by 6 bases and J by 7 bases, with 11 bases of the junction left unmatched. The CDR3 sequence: CASRRMTGDGQPQHF. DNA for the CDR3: TGTGCCAGCAGACGAATGACAGGGGACGGGCAGCCCCAGCATTTT. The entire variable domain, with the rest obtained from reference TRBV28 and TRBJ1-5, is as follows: DVKVTQSSRYLVKRTGEKVFLECVQDMDHENMFWYRQDPGLGLRLIYFSYDVKMKEKGDIPEGYSVSREKKERFSLILESASTNQTSMYLCASRRMTGDGQPQHFGDGTRLSIL.

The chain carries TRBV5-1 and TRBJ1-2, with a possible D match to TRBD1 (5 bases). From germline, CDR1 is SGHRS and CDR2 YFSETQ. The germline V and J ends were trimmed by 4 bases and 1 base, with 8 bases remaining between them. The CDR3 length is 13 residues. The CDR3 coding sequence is TGCGCCAGCAGCATTGACAGTAACTATGGCTACACCTTC. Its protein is CASSIDSNYGYTF.

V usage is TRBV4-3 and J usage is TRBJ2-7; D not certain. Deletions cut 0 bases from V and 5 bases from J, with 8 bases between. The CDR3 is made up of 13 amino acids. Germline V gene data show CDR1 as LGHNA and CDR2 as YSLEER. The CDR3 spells CASSQESTHEQYF. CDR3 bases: TGCGCCAGCAGCCAAGAGTCTACACACGAGCAGTACTTC.

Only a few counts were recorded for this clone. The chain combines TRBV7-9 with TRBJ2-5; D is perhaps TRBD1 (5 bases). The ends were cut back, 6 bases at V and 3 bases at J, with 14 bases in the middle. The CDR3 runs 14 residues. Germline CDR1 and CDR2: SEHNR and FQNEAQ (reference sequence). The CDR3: CASRDSGIEETQYF. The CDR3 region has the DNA TGTGCCAGCAGAGACTCAGGGATAGAAGAGACCCAGTACTTC.

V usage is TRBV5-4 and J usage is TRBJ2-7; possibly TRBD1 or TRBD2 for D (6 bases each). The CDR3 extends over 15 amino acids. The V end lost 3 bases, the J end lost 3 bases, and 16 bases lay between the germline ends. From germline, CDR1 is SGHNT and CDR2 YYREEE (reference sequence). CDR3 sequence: CASSSGGGRVYEQYF. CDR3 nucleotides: TGTGCCAGCAGCTCCGGGGGCGGACGGGTCTACGAGCAGTACTTC.

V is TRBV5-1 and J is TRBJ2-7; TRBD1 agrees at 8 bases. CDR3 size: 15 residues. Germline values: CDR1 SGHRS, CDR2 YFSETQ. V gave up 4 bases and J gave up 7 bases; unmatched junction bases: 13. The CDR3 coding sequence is TGCGCCAGCAGCCCCCAGGGGGCCCTAGCTTTGGAGCAGTACTTC. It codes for CASSPQGALALEQYF.

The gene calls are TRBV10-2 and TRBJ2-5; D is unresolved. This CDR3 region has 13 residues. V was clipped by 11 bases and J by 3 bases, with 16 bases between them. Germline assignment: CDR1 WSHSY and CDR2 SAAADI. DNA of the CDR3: TGCGCCTCCGCCTACGCAGACAAAGAGACCCAGTACTTC. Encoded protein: CASAYADKETQYF.

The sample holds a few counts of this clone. DNA for the CDR3: TGTGCCAGCAGTTTAAGGGTAGCGGGTGACGAGCAGTACTTC. This codes for CASSLRVAGDEQYF. The chain links TRBV27 to TRBJ2-7; TRBD2 matches 7 bases. J was trimmed by 5 bases and V by 2 bases; bases with no gene match: 6. CDR3 length: 14 residues. Germline CDR1 reads MNHEY; CDR2 reads SMNVEV (reference sequence).

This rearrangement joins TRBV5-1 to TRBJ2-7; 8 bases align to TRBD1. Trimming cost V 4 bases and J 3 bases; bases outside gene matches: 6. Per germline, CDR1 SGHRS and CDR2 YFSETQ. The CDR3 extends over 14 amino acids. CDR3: CASSAGTGLYEQYF. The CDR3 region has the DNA TGCGCCAGCAGCGCCGGGACAGGCCTCTACGAGCAGTACTTC.

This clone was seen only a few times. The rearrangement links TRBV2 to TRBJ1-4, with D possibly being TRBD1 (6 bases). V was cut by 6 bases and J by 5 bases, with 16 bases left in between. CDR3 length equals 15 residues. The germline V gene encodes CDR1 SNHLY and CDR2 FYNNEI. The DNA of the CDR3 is TGTGCCAGCAGGCCGACGGACAGCTTGAATGAAAAACTGTTTTTT. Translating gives CASRPTDSLNEKLFF.

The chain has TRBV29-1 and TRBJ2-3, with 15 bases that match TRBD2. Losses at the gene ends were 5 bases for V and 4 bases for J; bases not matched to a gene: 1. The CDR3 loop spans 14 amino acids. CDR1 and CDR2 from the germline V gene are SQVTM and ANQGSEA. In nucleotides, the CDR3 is TGCAGCGTTAGGACTAGCGGGGGGGCAGATACGCAGTATTTT. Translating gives CSVRTSGGADTQYF.